Described below is a single T cell receptor (beta chain) sequence and its context. Its antigen remains unidentified. This entry belongs to a study of T-cell reconstitution after alpha-beta-depleted transplantation in children. Whole-study results and caveats: T-cell numbers and diversity, one year after transplant, stemmed largely from T cells that were newly produced. After transplant, high TCRbeta diversity at day 60 in some patients arose from surviving recipient T cells and thymic progenitors. Several hundred graft clones that had expanded were reportedly the source of alpha-beta T cells about two months after transplant.

Trimming shortened V by 7 bases and J by 4 bases, and 15 bases separated the two germline ends. Germline CDR1 SQVTM, CDR2 ANQGSEA. The CDR3 runs to 13 residues. During its preparation, the TCRbeta library received unique molecular identifiers. TCRdb used MiXCR to reprocess the PCR reads, holding one entry per CDR3 protein. This table holds approximately 500,000 distinct CDR3 sequences, approximately 10% found once. The TCR was taken from a child aged 2-15 years with inherited bone marrow failure, due to receive a stem cell transplant. V usage is TRBV29-1 and J usage is TRBJ2-3, with D unresolved. Sequencing used PBMCs, obtained before TCRalphabeta/CD19-depleted stem cell transplant. The CDR3 loop reads CSADLPLADTQYF. The CDR3 DNA is TGCAGCGCCGACTTACCCTTAGCAGATACGCAGTATTTT.